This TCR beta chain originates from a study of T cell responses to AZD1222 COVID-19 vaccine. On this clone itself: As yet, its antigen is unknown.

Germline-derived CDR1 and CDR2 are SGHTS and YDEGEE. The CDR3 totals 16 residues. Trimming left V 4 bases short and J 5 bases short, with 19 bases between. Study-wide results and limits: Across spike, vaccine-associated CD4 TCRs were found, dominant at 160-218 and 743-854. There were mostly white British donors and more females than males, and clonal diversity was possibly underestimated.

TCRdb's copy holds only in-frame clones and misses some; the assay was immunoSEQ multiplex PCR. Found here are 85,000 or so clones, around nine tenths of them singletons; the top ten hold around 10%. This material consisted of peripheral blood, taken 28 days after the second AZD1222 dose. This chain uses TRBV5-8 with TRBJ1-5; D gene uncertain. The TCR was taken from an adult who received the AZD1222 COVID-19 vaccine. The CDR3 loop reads CASSHFQGAGDQPQHF. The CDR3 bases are TGTGCCAGCAGCCATTTTCAAGGAGCTGGGGATCAGCCCCAGCATTTT.